This TCR beta chain was sequenced during a study of shared clonotypes between healthy human individuals. Broader study findings: Shared clonotypes: approximately 5.3% naive CD4, roughly 3.5% naive CD8, less than 2.5% memory CD4, approximately 0.37% memory CD8.

CD45RO-negative, CCR7-positively selected cells formed the naive CD8 fraction, excluding terminally differentiated effector memory CD45RA+ cells. Each subset's genomic DNA was shared equally among a number of immunoSEQ plates. Only in-frame clones appear in the TCRdb table, and some are missing; sequencing was by immunoSEQ multiplex PCR. The sample carries some 2.1 million clones, about 95% recorded once. This CDR3 is built from 13 residues. Per the germline V gene, CDR1 is MNHNS and CDR2 is SASEGT. Trimming removed 1 base at V and 4 bases at J, with 7 bases between. On this clone: Its matching antigen is unknown. Additional DNA sequences in this sample encode the identical CDR3.

The sequence was obtained from a man between 18 and 29 years old in good health. The sequenced sample was naive CD8+ T cells sorted from blood. The chain uses TRBV6-1 and TRBJ1-2; possibly TRBD1 for D (6 bases). The CDR3 bases are TGTGCCAGCAGTGAAGGGACAGTCTATGGCTACACCTTC. Translating gives CASSEGTVYGYTF.